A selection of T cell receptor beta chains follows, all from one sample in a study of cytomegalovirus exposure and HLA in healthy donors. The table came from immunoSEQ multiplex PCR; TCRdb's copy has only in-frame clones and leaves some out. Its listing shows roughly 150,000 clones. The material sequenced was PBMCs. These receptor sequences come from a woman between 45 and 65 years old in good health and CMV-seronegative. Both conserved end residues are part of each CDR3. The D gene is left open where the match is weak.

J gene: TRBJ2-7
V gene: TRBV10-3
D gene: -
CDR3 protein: CAISESLATEQYF
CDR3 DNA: TGTGCCATCAGTGAGTCTCTAGCGACCGAGCAGTACTTC

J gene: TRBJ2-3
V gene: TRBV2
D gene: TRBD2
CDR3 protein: CASMRGSTDTQYF
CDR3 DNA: TGTGCCAGCATGCGGGGGAGCACAGATACGCAGTATTTT

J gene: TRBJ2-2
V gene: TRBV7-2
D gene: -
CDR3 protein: CASTLTAGTGELFF
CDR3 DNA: TGTGCCAGCACCCTCACGGCGGGAACCGGGGAGCTGTTTTTT

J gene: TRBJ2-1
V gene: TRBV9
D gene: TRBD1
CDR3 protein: CASSVQQGIPYNEQFF
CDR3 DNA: TGTGCCAGCAGCGTACAACAGGGGATCCCCTACAATGAGCAGTTCTTC

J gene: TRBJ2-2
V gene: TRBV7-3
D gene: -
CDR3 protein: CASSLQGWGGELFF
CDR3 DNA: TGTGCCAGCAGCTTGCAGGGCTGGGGCGGGGAGCTGTTTTTT

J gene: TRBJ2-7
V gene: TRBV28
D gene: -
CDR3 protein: CATQGSYEQYF
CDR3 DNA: TGTGCCACCCAGGGTTCCTACGAGCAGTACTTC

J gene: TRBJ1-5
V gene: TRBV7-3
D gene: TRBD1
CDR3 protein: CASSPTGMSNQPQHF
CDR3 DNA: TGTGCCAGCAGCCCGACAGGGATGAGCAATCAGCCCCAGCATTTT

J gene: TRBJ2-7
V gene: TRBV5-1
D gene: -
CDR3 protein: CASSFASDHEQYF
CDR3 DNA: TGCGCCAGCAGCTTCGCTAGCGACCACGAGCAGTACTTC

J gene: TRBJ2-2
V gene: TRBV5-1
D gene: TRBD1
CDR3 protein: CASSLVQGVTGELFF
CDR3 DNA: TGCGCCAGCAGCTTAGTACAGGGGGTGACCGGGGAGCTGTTTTTT

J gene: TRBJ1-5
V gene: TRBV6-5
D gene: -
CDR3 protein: CASSRGTLNGEPQHF
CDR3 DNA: TGTGCCAGCAGCCGCGGGACCCTCAATGGTGAGCCCCAGCATTTT

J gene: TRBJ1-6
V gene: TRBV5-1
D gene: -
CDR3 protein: CARQMGAHNSPLHF
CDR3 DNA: TGCGCCAGACAAATGGGGGCGCATAATTCACCCCTCCACTTT

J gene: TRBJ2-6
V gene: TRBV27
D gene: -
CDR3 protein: CASSSQTAGANVLTF
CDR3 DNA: TGTGCCAGCAGTTCACAAACCGCTGGGGCCAACGTCCTGACTTTC

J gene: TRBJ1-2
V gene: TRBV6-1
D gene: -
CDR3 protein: CASSESGFGYGYTF
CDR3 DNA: TGTGCCAGCAGTGAATCGGGGTTCGGCTATGGCTACACCTTC

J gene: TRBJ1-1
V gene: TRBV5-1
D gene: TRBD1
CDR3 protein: CASSLLRDRGNTEAFF
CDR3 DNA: TGCGCCAGCAGCCTCCTCCGGGACAGGGGGAACACTGAAGCTTTCTTT

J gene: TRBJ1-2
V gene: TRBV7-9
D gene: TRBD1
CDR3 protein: CASSLATGGYDGYTF
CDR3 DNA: TGTGCCAGCAGCTTAGCTACAGGGGGCTATGATGGCTACACCTTC

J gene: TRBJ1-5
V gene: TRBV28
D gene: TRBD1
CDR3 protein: CASSAVQGARSNQPQHF
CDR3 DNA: TGTGCCAGCAGTGCTGTACAGGGGGCGCGAAGCAATCAGCCCCAGCATTTT

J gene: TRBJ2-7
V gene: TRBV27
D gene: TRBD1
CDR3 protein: CASSFRDRAYEQYF
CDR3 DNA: TGTGCCAGCAGTTTCCGGGACAGGGCTTACGAGCAGTACTTC

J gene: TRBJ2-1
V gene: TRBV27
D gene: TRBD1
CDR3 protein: CASSPQTGNEQFF
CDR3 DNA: TGTGCCAGCAGTCCCCAGACAGGGAATGAGCAGTTCTTC

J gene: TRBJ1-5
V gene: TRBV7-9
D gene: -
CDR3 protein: CASSLLDQPQHF
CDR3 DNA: TGTGCCAGCAGCCTCCTTGATCAGCCCCAGCATTTT

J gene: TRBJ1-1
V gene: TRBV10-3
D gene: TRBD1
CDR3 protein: CAISTTGDTEAFF
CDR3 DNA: TGTGCCATCAGTACGACAGGGGACACTGAAGCTTTCTTT